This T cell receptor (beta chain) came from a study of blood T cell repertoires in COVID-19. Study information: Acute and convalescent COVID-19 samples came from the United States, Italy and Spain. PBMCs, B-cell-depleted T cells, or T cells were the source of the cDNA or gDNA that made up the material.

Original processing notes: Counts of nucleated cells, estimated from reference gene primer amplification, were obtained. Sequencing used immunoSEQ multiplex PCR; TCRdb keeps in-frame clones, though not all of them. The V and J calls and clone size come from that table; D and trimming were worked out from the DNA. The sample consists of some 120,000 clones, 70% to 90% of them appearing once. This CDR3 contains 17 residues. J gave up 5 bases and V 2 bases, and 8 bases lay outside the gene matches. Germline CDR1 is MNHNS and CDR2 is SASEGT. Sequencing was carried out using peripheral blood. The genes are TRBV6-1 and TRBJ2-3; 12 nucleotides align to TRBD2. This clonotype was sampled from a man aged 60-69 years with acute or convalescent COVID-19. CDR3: CASSEMTSGGRGDTQYF. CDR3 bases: TGTGCCAGCAGTGAAATGACTAGCGGGGGCCGAGGAGATACGCAGTATTTT.